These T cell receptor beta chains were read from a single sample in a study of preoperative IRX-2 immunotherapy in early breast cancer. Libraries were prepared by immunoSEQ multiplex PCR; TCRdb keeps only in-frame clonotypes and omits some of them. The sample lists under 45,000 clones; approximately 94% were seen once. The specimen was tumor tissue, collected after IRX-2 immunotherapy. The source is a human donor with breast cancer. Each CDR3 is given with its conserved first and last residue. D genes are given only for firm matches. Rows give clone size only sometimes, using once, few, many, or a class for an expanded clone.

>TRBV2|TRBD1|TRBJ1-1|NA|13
CASSGQGGAEAFF
TGTGCCAGCAGTGGACAGGGAGGCGCTGAAGCTTTCTTT
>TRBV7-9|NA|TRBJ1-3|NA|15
CASSLRENSGNTIYF
TGTGCCAGCAGCTTAAGGGAAAACTCTGGAAACACCATATATTTT
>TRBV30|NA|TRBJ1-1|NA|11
CAWVGGTEAFF
TGTGCCTGGGTGGGAGGGACTGAAGCTTTCTTT
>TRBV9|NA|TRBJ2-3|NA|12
CASSTRTDTQYF
TGTGCCAGCAGCACTCGAACAGATACGCAGTATTTT
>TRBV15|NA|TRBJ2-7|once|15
CATSREIEGAYEQYF
TGTGCCACCAGCAGAGAAATTGAGGGTGCCTACGAGCAGTACTTC
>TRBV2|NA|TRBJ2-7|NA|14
CASSASPGVGEQYF
TGTGCCAGCAGTGCGTCCCCCGGGGTCGGGGAGCAGTACTTC
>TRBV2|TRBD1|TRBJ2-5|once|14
CASSFRDSQETQYF
TGTGCCAGCAGTTTCCGGGACAGCCAAGAGACCCAGTACTTC
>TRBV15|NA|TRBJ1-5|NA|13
CATSTNTNQPQHF
TGTGCCACCAGCACGAACACCAATCAGCCCCAGCATTTT
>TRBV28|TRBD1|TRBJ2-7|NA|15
CASSWKTGLLSEQYF
TGTGCCAGCAGTTGGAAGACAGGGTTACTGTCCGAGCAGTACTTC
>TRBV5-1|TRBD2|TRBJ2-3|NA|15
CASSKLAGSTDTQYF
TGCGCCAGCAGTAAACTAGCGGGGAGCACAGATACGCAGTATTTT
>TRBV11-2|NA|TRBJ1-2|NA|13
CASSSPRTGGYTF
TGTGCCAGCAGCTCTCCCCGCACGGGTGGCTACACCTTC
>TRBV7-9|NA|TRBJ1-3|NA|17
CASSLGSPTSSGNTIYF
TGTGCCAGCAGCTTGGGGTCTCCGACCTCCTCTGGAAACACCATATATTTT
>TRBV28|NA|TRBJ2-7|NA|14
CASREEGVGYEQYF
TGTGCCAGCAGAGAAGAGGGGGTGGGCTACGAGCAGTACTTC
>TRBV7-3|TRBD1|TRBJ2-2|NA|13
CASSSTGTGELFF
TGTGCCAGCAGCTCGACAGGGACCGGGGAGCTGTTTTTT
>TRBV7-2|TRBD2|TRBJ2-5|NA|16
CASSLDPSGSQETQYF
TGTGCCAGCAGCTTAGATCCTAGCGGGAGCCAAGAGACCCAGTACTTC
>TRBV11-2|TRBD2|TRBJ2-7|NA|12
CASSRDYHEQYF
TGTGCCAGCAGCCGGGACTATCACGAGCAGTACTTC
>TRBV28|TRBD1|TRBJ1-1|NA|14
CASSAGGSYTEAFF
TGTGCCAGCAGCGCAGGGGGGAGTTACACTGAAGCTTTCTTT
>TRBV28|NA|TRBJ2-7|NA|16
CASSPPWHQSSYEQYF
TGTGCCAGCAGTCCTCCTTGGCATCAGAGCTCCTACGAGCAGTACTTC
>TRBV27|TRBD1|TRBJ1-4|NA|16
CASSPLGQGISEKLFF
TGTGCCAGCAGTCCCCTCGGACAGGGGATTAGTGAAAAACTGTTTTTT
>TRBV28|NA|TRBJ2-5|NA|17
CASSLYKQDGWWETQYF
TGTGCCAGCAGTTTATACAAACAGGACGGGTGGTGGGAGACCCAGTACTTC
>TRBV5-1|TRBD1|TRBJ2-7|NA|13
CASSLGTGGEQYF
TGCGCCAGCAGCTTAGGGACAGGGGGCGAGCAGTACTTC
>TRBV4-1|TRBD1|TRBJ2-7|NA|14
CASSPTGGSYEQYF
TGCGCCAGCAGCCCTACAGGGGGCTCCTACGAGCAGTACTTC
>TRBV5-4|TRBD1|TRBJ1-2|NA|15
CASTPGPDRDYGYTF
TGTGCCAGCACCCCCGGTCCGGACAGGGACTATGGCTACACCTTC
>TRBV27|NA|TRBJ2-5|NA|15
CASSATKTVQETQYF
TGTGCCAGCAGTGCCACCAAGACAGTCCAAGAGACCCAGTACTTC
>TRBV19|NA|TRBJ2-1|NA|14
CASCYGGAYNEQFF
TGTGCCAGCTGCTATGGGGGTGCCTACAATGAGCAGTTCTTC
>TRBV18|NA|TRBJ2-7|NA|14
CASSPQDRGGEQYF
TGTGCCAGCTCTCCTCAGGACCGCGGTGGAGAGCAGTACTTC
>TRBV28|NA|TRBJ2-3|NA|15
CASNIAAPSTDTQYF
TGTGCCAGCAATATAGCGGCTCCTAGCACAGATACGCAGTATTTT
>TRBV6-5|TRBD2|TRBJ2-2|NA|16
CASSLLTSGNTGELFF
TGTGCCAGCAGTTTATTGACTAGCGGAAATACCGGGGAGCTGTTTTTT
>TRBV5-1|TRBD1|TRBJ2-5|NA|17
CASSLGGAAGGVETQYF
TGCGCCAGCAGCTTGGGGGGCGCGGCAGGGGGCGTAGAGACCCAGTACTTC
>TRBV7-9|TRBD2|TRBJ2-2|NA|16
CASSQGLAGATGELFF
TGTGCCAGCAGCCAAGGACTAGCGGGAGCTACCGGGGAGCTGTTTTTT
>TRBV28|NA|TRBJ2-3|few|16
CASSLWAGAETDTQYF
TGTGCCAGCAGTTTATGGGCAGGGGCGGAGACAGATACGCAGTATTTT
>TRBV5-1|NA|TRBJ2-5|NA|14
CASSLVSSQGTQYF
TGCGCCAGCAGCTTGGTCAGCAGTCAAGGGACCCAGTACTTC
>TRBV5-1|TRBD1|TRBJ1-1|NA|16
CASSALGGQSFTEAFF
TGCGCCAGCAGCGCGCTGGGGGGACAGAGTTTTACTGAAGCTTTCTTT
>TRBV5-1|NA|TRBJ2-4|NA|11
CASSLVNIQYF
TGCGCCAGCAGCTTGGTAAACATTCAGTACTTC
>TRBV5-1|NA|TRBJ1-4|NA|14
CASSFGEIGEKLFF
TGCGCCAGCAGCTTCGGGGAGATCGGTGAAAAACTGTTTTTT
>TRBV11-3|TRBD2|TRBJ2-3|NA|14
CASSFGGDTDTQYF
TGTGCCAGCAGCTTCGGGGGGGACACAGATACGCAGTATTTT
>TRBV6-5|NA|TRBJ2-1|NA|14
CASSYADSFNEQFF
TGTGCCAGCAGTTACGCCGACAGCTTCAATGAGCAGTTCTTC
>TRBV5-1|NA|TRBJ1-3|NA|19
CASSLHQGSYPPSGNTIYF
TGCGCCAGCAGCTTGCATCAGGGGTCCTACCCACCCTCTGGAAACACCATATATTTT
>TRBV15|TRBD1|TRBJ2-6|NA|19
CATSRYPGTGYSGANVLTF
TGTGCCACCAGCAGATACCCCGGGACAGGGTACTCTGGGGCCAACGTCCTGACTTTC
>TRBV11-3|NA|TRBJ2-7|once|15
CASSERGAATYEQYF
TGTGCCAGCAGCGAGCGTGGGGCGGCAACCTACGAGCAGTACTTC
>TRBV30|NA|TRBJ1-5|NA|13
CAWTHGGSQPQHF
TGTGCCTGGACTCACGGGGGCAGTCAGCCCCAGCATTTT
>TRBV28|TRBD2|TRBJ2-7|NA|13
CASSHGGGYEQYF
TGTGCCAGCAGTCACGGGGGGGGCTACGAGCAGTACTTC
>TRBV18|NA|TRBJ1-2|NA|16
CASSPPAPIHNYGYTF
TGTGCCAGCTCACCACCCGCCCCTATTCATAACTATGGCTACACCTTC
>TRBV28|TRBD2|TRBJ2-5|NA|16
CASPPPGLAGQETQYF
TGTGCCAGCCCCCCCCCGGGTCTAGCGGGTCAAGAGACCCAGTACTTC
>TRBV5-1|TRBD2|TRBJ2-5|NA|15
CASSFQGRGVETQYF
TGCGCCAGCAGCTTCCAGGGGCGGGGGGTGGAGACCCAGTACTTC
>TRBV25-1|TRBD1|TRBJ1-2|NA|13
CASRADRGYGYTF
TGTGCCAGCAGAGCCGACAGGGGCTATGGCTACACCTTC
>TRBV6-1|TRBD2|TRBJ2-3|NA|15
CASSDSGMGTDTQYF
TGTGCCAGCAGTGATAGCGGGATGGGGACAGATACGCAGTATTTT
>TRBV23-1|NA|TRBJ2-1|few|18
CASSQSGRAGRWGNEQFF
TGCGCCAGCAGTCAATCGGGTAGGGCGGGTCGGTGGGGCAATGAGCAGTTCTTC
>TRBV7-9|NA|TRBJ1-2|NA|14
CASSSPTGGNGYTF
TGTGCCAGCAGCTCACCCACCGGCGGGAATGGCTACACCTTC
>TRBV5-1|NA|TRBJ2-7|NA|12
CASSLDRGEQYF
TGCGCCAGCAGCTTGGACCGTGGCGAGCAGTACTTC
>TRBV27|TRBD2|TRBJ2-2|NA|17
CASSLRGAGGNTGELFF
TGTGCCAGCAGTTTAAGGGGAGCGGGGGGGAACACCGGGGAGCTGTTTTTT
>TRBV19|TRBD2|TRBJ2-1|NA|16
CASAGLAGASYNEQFF
TGTGCCAGTGCCGGCCTAGCGGGCGCCTCCTACAATGAGCAGTTCTTC
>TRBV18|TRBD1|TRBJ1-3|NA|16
CASSPRQGVSGNTIYF
TGTGCCAGCTCACCGCGGCAGGGGGTCTCTGGAAACACCATATATTTT
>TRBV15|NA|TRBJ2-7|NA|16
CATSRDFRVSSYEQYF
TGTGCCACCAGCAGAGATTTCCGGGTAAGCTCCTACGAGCAGTACTTC
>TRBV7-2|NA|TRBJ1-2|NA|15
CASTTQASLGYGYTF
TGTGCCAGCACCACCCAGGCTTCGCTAGGGTATGGCTACACCTTC
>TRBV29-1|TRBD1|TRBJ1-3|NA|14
CSVVQGEVGNTIYF
TGCAGCGTCGTACAGGGGGAGGTTGGAAACACCATATATTTT
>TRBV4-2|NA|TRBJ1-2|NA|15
CASSQVGTANYGYTF
TGTGCCAGCAGCCAAGTGGGAACAGCTAACTATGGCTACACCTTC
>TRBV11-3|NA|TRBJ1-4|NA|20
CASSSTFWREIGATNEKLFF
TGTGCCAGCAGCTCGACCTTCTGGAGAGAAATAGGTGCAACTAATGAAAAACTGTTTTTT
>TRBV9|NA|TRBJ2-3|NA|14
CASSVAGSTDTQYF
TGTGCCAGCAGCGTAGCTGGAAGCACAGATACGCAGTATTTT